This record looks at one T cell receptor (beta chain) sequence and its context. Antigen: not known. The CDR3 contains 17 residues. The germline V gene has CDR1 LGHDT and CDR2 YNNKEL (reference sequence). The V and J ends lost 4 bases and 6 bases, in that order; junction bases with no gene match: 11. TCRdb used MiXCR to reprocess the RT-PCR reads, holding one entry per CDR3 protein. Among approximately 520,000 distinct CDR3 sequences, over 25% were seen once, and the ten largest hold approximately 2%. The data originate from a study of response to subunit inactivated influenza vaccine. Findings and limits, study-wide: The authors offered the suggestion that each seasonal influenza vaccination recruits few new T cells.

The sequence came from a man between 50 and 59 years old who received an inactivated influenza vaccine. The chain has TRBV3-1 and TRBJ2-1; 11 bases fit TRBD2. The sequencing used CD4+ T cells sorted from PBMCs, collected around 5 days after vaccination. DNA for the CDR3: TGTGCCAGCAGCCTATTTAGCGGGAGGGCCGAAGGCAATGAGCAGTTCTTC. Translated: CASSLFSGRAEGNEQFF.